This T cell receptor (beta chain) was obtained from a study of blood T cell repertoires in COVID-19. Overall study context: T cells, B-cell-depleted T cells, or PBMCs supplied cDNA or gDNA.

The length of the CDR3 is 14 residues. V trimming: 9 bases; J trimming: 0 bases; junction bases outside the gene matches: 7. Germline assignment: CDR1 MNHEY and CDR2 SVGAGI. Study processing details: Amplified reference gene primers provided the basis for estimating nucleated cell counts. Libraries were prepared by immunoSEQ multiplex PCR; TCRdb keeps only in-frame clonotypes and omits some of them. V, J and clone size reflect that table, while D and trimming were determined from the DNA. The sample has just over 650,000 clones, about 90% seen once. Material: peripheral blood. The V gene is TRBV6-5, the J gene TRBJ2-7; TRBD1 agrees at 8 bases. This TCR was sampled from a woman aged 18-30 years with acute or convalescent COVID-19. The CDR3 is CASRRDRSSYEQYF. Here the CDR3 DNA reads TGTGCCAGTCGCCGGGACAGGAGCTCCTACGAGCAGTACTTC.